The clone carrying this T cell receptor beta chain was recorded a few times. The antigen is not known. Individual cDNA molecules received unique molecular identifiers. TCRdb re-analysed the 5' RACE reads in MiXCR, keeping a single row per CDR3 protein. The sample holds 62,000 or so distinct CDR3 sequences, about 10% seen once. The record originates from a study of early T cells in non-severe SARS-CoV-2 infection. Study-wide context: Bulk RNA from unsorted whole blood was sequenced; chains were unpaired. Study results and limitations: The matching step, a VDJdb search, favored anti-spike CD8 responses and missed private and CD4 specificities.

CDR3 length equals 17 residues. The trim removed 6 bases at V and 8 bases at J, leaving 16 bases unmatched. CDR1 and CDR2 from the germline V gene are MNHEY and SVGEGT. This clonotype originated in an adult who was a healthcare worker with PCR-confirmed SARS-CoV-2 infection or an uninfected control (not recorded which). Sequences were derived from whole blood, sampled at baseline. The chain couples TRBV6-2 or TRBV6-3 to TRBJ1-6; 7 nucleotides line up with TRBD1. The DNA of the CDR3 is TGTGCCAGCAGCAGGACAGGAAGCGGTGGATATGATTCACCCCTCCACTTT. Its protein is CASSRTGSGGYDSPLHF.